This T cell receptor beta chain was recovered during a study of lymphopenia after photon versus proton radiotherapy. Study-wide results and caveats: After the lymphocyte nadir, photon-treated repertoires showed oligoclonal expansion, especially of CD8+ Temra cells. Better survival with proton therapy was suggested as possible, not demonstrated. Under photons, naive T cells and diversity fell while effector/memory populations rose.

Germline assignment: CDR1 GTSNPN and CDR2 SVGIG (reference sequence). There are 13 residues in the CDR3. The repertoire was sequenced with immunoSEQ multiplex PCR; TCRdb's copy has only in-frame clones and lacks some. The data show 65,000 to 75,000 clones, with about 90% seen just once and less than 14% held by the top ten. As to this clone: What it binds is not known.

The material was peripheral blood, obtained from a patient treated with proton-based radiotherapy. The chain is built from TRBV30 and TRBJ1-4; D is perhaps TRBD1 (6 bases). The sequence was collected from a man older than 75 with esophageal cancer. The CDR3 region has the DNA TGTGCATACCAGGGGTCCGGGGTTGAAAAACTGTTTTTT. Its translation is CAYQGSGVEKLFF. Full variable domain (rest looked up from reference TRBV30 and TRBJ1-4): SQTIHQWPATLVQPVGSPLSLECTVEGTSNPNLYWYRQAAGRGLQLLFYSVGIGQISSEVPQNLSASRPQDRQFILSSKKLLLSDSGFYLCAYQGSGVEKLFFGSGTQLSVL.